The rows below give T cell receptor beta chains drawn from one sample of a study of beta chain features in type 1 diabetes. The protocol was immunoSEQ multiplex PCR, while the TCRdb copy is restricted to in-frame clones and leaves out a portion. In the table there are about 160,000 clones, 6.5% to 8.5% of which are singletons. The sample consisted of central memory CD4+ T cells from blood. The receptors here all came from a woman under 30 with type 1 diabetes. CDR3s include the opening cysteine and the closing phenylalanine or tryptophan. Each record gives: J gene, V gene, CDR3 length, CDR3 protein.

TRBJ1-5,TRBV10-3,14,CAIGSVQTGEPQHF
TRBJ2-5,TRBV6-1,16,CASSEGWRGDQETQYF
TRBJ2-3,TRBV29-1,14,CSARGLAGADTQYF
TRBJ2-7,TRBV7-2,15,CASSPRTGAYGEQYF
TRBJ2-7,TRBV11-3,14,CASGRAGPPYEQYF
TRBJ2-7,TRBV5-1,14,CASSLGQGGREQYF
TRBJ2-3,TRBV7-9,13,CASSLGFSDTQYF
TRBJ2-5,TRBV11-2,15,CASSLVLAGWETQYF
TRBJ2-5,TRBV29-1,13,CSVQTAVAETQYF
TRBJ2-3,TRBV11-2,14,CASSPRGKTDTQYF